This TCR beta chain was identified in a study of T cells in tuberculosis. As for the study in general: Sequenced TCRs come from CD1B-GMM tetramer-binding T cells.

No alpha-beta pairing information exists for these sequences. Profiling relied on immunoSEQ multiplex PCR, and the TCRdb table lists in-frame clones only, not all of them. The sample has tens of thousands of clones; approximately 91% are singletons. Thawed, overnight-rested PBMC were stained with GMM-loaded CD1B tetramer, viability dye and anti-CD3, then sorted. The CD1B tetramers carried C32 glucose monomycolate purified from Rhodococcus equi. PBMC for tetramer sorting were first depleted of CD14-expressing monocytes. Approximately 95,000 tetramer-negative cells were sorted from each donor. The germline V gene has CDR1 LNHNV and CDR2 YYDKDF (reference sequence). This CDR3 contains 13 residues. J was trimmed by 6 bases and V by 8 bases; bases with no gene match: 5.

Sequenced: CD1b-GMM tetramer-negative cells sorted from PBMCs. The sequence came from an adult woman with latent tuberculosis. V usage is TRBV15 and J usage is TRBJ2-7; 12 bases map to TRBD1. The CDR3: CATLGTGGSEQYF. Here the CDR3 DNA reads TGTGCCACCCTTGGGACAGGGGGCAGCGAGCAGTACTTC.